The clone carrying this T cell receptor beta chain has just one count. Its antigen remains unidentified. This CDR3 has 16 amino acids. Trimming left V 3 bases short and J 1 base short, with 14 bases between. CDR1 and CDR2 (germline): SGDLS, YYNGEE. The record originates from a study of pediatric ulcerative colitis. Across the whole study: Most patients had pancolitis, and two had left-sided colitis.

Study conclusions and caveats: Compared with controls, ulcerative colitis showed greater blood-rectum clone sharing.

Method: immunoSEQ multiplex PCR; TCRdb's copy keeps in-frame clones and lacks some. The sample yields around 68,000 clones, around four fifths seen once. The TCR sequence derives from a boy aged 5-17 years with moderate ulcerative colitis. J is TRBJ1-3 and V is TRBV9; perhaps TRBD1 as D (5 bases). Sequenced input: blood. The CDR3 reads CASSGDSAFSGNTIYF. The DNA of the CDR3 is TGTGCCAGCAGCGGGGACTCTGCGTTTTCTGGAAACACCATATATTTT.